This T cell receptor (beta chain) was sequenced during a study of Graves' ophthalmopathy and Graves' hyperthyroidism. TCR beta CDR3 regions were amplified from RNA transcripts. Scientists carried out first-round RT-PCR using HTBI primers and then a second-round multiplex PCR. TCRdb used MiXCR to reprocess the multiplex PCR reads, holding one entry per CDR3 protein. The sample carries about 400,000 distinct CDR3 sequences, 21% recorded once. CDR1 and CDR2 (germline): LGHNA, YNFKEQ. This CDR3 spans 14 amino acids. V was trimmed by 3 bases and J by 4 bases, leaving 12 bases between them. This clonotype has more than one count but fewer than ten.

The rearrangement uses TRBV4-2 and TRBJ1-1; TRBD1 is a possible D gene (6 bases). This clonotype was obtained from a woman aged 18-29 years with stable Graves' hyperthyroidism. The specimen was peripheral blood. The CDR3 sequence is CASSHRGLATEAFF. As DNA, the CDR3 is TGTGCCAGCAGCCACCGGGGGCTGGCCACTGAAGCTTTCTTT.